The 13 T cell receptor beta chains in this list originate from one sample, sequenced in a study of shared clonotypes between healthy human individuals. Profiling relied on immunoSEQ multiplex PCR, and the TCRdb table lists in-frame clones only, not all of them. The table includes some 700,000 clones, 90% detected once. The sequenced material came from memory CD8+ T cells from PBMCs. Documented subset: CD45RO+ cells pooled with CCR7-negative TemRA cells. Source of these receptors: a man in his late teens or twenties in good health. Some clones in this sample may be carry-over from other donors' samples.

V is TRBV27 and J is TRBJ2-5; the match to TRBD2 covers 14 bases. V trimming: 2 bases; J trimming: 5 bases; junction bases outside the gene matches: 4. The CDR3 runs 16 residues. The germline V gene has CDR1 MNHEY and CDR2 SMNVEV (reference sequence). CDR3 sequence (DNA): TGTGCCAGCAGTTTAGGGACTAGCGGGAGTATGGAGACCCAGTACTTC. Protein product: CASSLGTSGSMETQYF.

This clone is a singleton in its sample. The genes are TRBV7-2 and TRBJ1-3; D call uncertain. Deletions cut 1 base from V and 4 bases from J, with 8 bases between. The CDR3 spans 14 residues. The germline gives CDR1 SGHTA, CDR2 FQGNSA. The CDR3 is CASSLVGVGNTIYF. The DNA of the CDR3 is TGTGCCAGCAGCTTAGTCGGGGTCGGAAACACCATATATTTT.

V gene TRBV18 combines with J gene TRBJ2-7; D perhaps matches TRBD2 (6 bases). The V and J ends lost 3 bases and 2 bases respectively, with 14 bases between them. Germline V lookup: CDR1 KGHSH, CDR2 LQKENI. The CDR3 is 15 residues long. The CDR3 coding sequence is TGTGCCAGCTCACCGCTTGGGGGGTTTACCTACGAGCAGTACTTC. Amino acid sequence: CASSPLGGFTYEQYF.

The CDR3 DNA is TGTGCCAGTAGTACCCTAGGGCGGCTCATCTATGGCTACACCTTC. Its translation is CASSTLGRLIYGYTF. The chain carries TRBV19 and TRBJ1-2; no clear D. From germline, CDR1 is LNHDA and CDR2 SQIVND (reference sequence). The CDR3 is 15 residues long. V was pared by 4 bases and J by 4 bases, with 16 bases between.

This clone was seen a handful of times. V is TRBV7-9 and J is TRBJ2-5, with a tentative D call TRBD1 (8 bases). CDR3 length: 16 residues. Germline CDR1 SEHNR, CDR2 FQNEAQ (reference sequence). The V end was cut by 4 bases, the J end by 5 bases, with 20 bases between. The DNA for the CDR3 is TGTGCCAGCAGCTCACGGACAGGGCCGCGGGAGGAGACCCAGTACTTC. It specifies CASSSRTGPREETQYF.

The genes are TRBV13 and TRBJ1-1; a weak D match, TRBD1 (5 bases). The CDR3 runs 12 residues. Trimming left V 5 bases short and J 7 bases short, with 11 bases between. The V gene's germline CDR1 is PRHDT and CDR2 FYEKMQ (reference sequence). The CDR3 coding sequence is TGTGCCAGCAGCCCCTCCAGGGTTGAAGCTTTCTTT. This translates into CASSPSRVEAFF.

The chain joins TRBV14 to TRBJ1-5; the match to TRBD1 covers 8 bases. CDR1 and CDR2 from the germline V gene are SGHDN and FVKESK. This CDR3 has 13 residues. Germline trimming cut 5 bases from V and 6 bases from J; bases unmatched to any gene: 3. The CDR3 coding sequence is TGTGCCAGCAGCGCCGACAGGGGTCAGCCCCAGCATTTT. It is translated as CASSADRGQPQHF.

V gene TRBV12-5 combines with J gene TRBJ2-1; unclear D gene. Germline V gives CDR1 LGHNT, CDR2 FRNRAP. This CDR3 has 16 amino acids. The V gene lost 0 bases and the J gene lost 0 bases, with 9 bases spanning the gap. The CDR3 loop is CASGLVGFSSYNEQFF. The CDR3 region has the DNA TGTGCTAGTGGTTTGGTAGGCTTTTCCTCCTACAATGAGCAGTTCTTC.

This rearrangement joins TRBV13 to TRBJ2-3, with D perhaps given as TRBD1 or TRBD2 (5 bases each). Germline CDR1 and CDR2: PRHDT and FYEKMQ (reference sequence). V lost 0 bases to trimming and J lost 4 bases, with 26 bases between them. This CDR3 region has 20 residues. CDR3: CASSLGALTGQSTSPDTQYF. CDR3 nucleotides: TGTGCCAGCAGCTTAGGGGCCTTGACGGGGCAAAGTACTTCTCCAGATACGCAGTATTTT.

V is TRBV4-3 and J is TRBJ2-7; D uncertain. Per germline, CDR1 LGHNA and CDR2 YSLEER. CDR3 length: 15 amino acids. Trimming took 1 base from V and 6 from J, leaving 16 bases between them. This CDR3 reads CASSQGSAPSREQYF. CDR3 sequence (DNA): TGCGCCAGCAGCCAAGGATCAGCCCCGTCTCGCGAGCAGTACTTC.

The rearrangement joins TRBV11-2 to TRBJ1-2, with D perhaps matching TRBD1 (5 bases). The CDR3 runs to 16 residues. Trimming shortened V by 7 bases and J by 2 bases, and 20 bases separated the two germline ends. Germline V gives CDR1 SGHAT, CDR2 FQNNGV. CDR3 DNA sequence: TGTGCCAGCAACTTCGTCGGGGAGGGGCTCAACTATGGCTACACCTTC. Its translation: CASNFVGEGLNYGYTF.

The chain links TRBV28 to TRBJ1-5; 8 bases fit TRBD1. J was trimmed by 1 base and V by 5 bases; bases with no gene match: 10. Per germline, CDR1 MDHEN and CDR2 SYDVKM. This CDR3 has 17 residues. Here the CDR3 reads CASSVMDREISNQPQHF. The CDR3 coding sequence is TGTGCCAGCAGTGTGATGGACAGGGAAATAAGCAATCAGCCCCAGCATTTT.

J is TRBJ2-1 and V is TRBV27; D is unresolved. The CDR3 runs 12 residues. Looked up from germline, CDR1 is MNHEY and CDR2 is SMNVEV (reference sequence). Trimming took 6 bases from V and 5 from J, leaving 8 bases between them. The CDR3 DNA follows: TGTGCCAGCAGCCCTGACAACAATGAGCAGTTCTTC. It codes for CASSPDNNEQFF.